These 27 T cell receptor beta chains came from one sample sequenced in a study of blood T cell repertoires in COVID-19. Profiling relied on immunoSEQ multiplex PCR, and the TCRdb table lists in-frame clones only, not all of them. Of 350,000 to 400,000 clones listed, roughly nine tenths are singletons. The sample consisted of PBMCs or T cells enriched from blood (not recorded which). The receptors derive from a woman between 35 and 50 years old who had been exposed to COVID-19.

This clone was picked up one time. V is TRBV6-5 and J is TRBJ1-1, with a possible D match to TRBD1 (5 bases). CDR1 is MNHEY and CDR2 is SVGAGI in the germline V gene. V lost 7 bases, J lost 0 bases, and 12 bases lay in between. CDR3 length: 14 amino acids. The DNA of the CDR3 is TGTGCCAGCACCAGGGCACATCTGAACACTGAAGCTTTCTTT. This gives the protein CASTRAHLNTEAFF.

The chain is built from TRBV3-1 (or the pseudogene TRBV3-2) and TRBJ1-5; possible D gene TRBD1, 5 bases. In germline, CDR1 is LGHDT, CDR2 YNNKEL (reference sequence). This CDR3 is built from 14 residues. V dropped 1 base and J dropped 10 bases, with 14 bases sitting between them. CDR3 residues: CASSQAGGRGPQHF. The CDR3 coding sequence is TGTGCCAGCAGCCAAGCGGGGGGGAGAGGACCCCAGCATTTT.

This CDR3 is CASSEGFGRTYEQYF. The CDR3 DNA sequence: TGTGCCAGCAGTGAAGGGTTTGGCAGAACCTACGAGCAGTACTTC. The chain joins TRBV2 to TRBJ2-7; D not resolved. Germline V gives CDR1 SNHLY, CDR2 FYNNEI. The CDR3 spans 15 residues. Trimming cost V 1 base and J 2 bases, with 12 bases left between them.

The chain recombines TRBV19 with TRBJ1-5; TRBD1 is a possible D gene (5 bases). The CDR3 is 14 residues long. The germline gives CDR1 LNHDA, CDR2 SQIVND (reference sequence). V was clipped by 7 bases and J by 1 base, with 11 bases between them. CDR3 amino acids: CASKEGMSNQPQHF. Here the CDR3 DNA reads TGTGCCAGTAAGGAGGGGATGAGCAATCAGCCCCAGCATTTT.

The V call is TRBV10-1, the J call TRBJ2-7; a possible D gene is TRBD1 (6 bases). The CDR3 has 15 amino acids. V dropped 3 bases and J dropped 1 base, with 13 bases sitting between them. Germline V gene sequence: CDR1 WNHNN, CDR2 SYGVQD (reference sequence). The CDR3 sequence is CASSDGGKGSYEQYF. In DNA form, the CDR3 reads TGCGCCAGCAGTGATGGGGGCAAGGGATCCTACGAGCAGTACTTC.

Remarks on this clone: The sample contains more than one DNA sequence encoding this CDR3. This chain connects TRBV19 to TRBJ2-6, with D uncertain. Germline V gene sequence: CDR1 LNHDA, CDR2 SQIVND (reference sequence). The V and J ends lost 3 bases and 0 bases respectively, with 3 bases between them. This CDR3 spans 14 amino acids. The CDR3 coding sequence is TGTGCCAGTAGTATTTACTCTGGGGCCAACGTCCTGACTTTC. Its translation: CASSIYSGANVLTF.

The chain carries TRBV6-5 and TRBJ1-1, with 10 positions matching TRBD1. Germline loops: CDR1 MNHEY, CDR2 SVGAGI. The CDR3 is 12 residues long. V was pared by 11 bases and J by 3 bases, with 3 bases of the junction left unmatched. CDR3 amino acids: CAAGTGDTEAFF. CDR3 nucleotides: TGTGCCGCTGGGACAGGGGACACTGAAGCTTTCTTT.

The chain uses TRBV7-9 and TRBJ2-1, with TRBD2 matching 11 bases. This CDR3 contains 17 residues. Germline V lookup: CDR1 SEHNR, CDR2 FQNEAQ (reference sequence). With V trimmed by 3 bases and J by 1 base, 5 bases remained unmatched. This CDR3 reads CASSFLAGGLSYNEQFF. The CDR3 coding sequence is TGTGCCAGCAGCTTTCTAGCGGGAGGCCTTTCCTACAATGAGCAGTTCTTC.

The chain carries TRBV5-1 and TRBJ1-1; 9 positions agree with TRBD1. CDR1 and CDR2 (germline): SGHRS, YFSETQ. The V and J ends lost 2 bases and 5 bases, in that order; junction bases with no gene match: 7. This CDR3 contains 15 residues. In nucleotides, the CDR3 is TGCGCCAGCAGCTTAAAGGGACAGGGAAGTACTGAAGCTTTCTTT. It codes for CASSLKGQGSTEAFF.

The rearrangement joins TRBV7-3 to TRBJ2-1; D is perhaps TRBD2 (6 bases). The V gene's germline CDR1 is SGHTA and CDR2 FQGTGA. V dropped 4 bases and J dropped 14 bases, with 15 bases sitting between them. The CDR3 is made up of 12 amino acids. The CDR3 protein is CASSSSGGPEFF. CDR3 coding DNA: TGTGCCAGCAGCTCCTCCGGAGGGCCGGAGTTCTTC.

The rearrangement uses TRBV13 and TRBJ2-7; TRBD2 might be the D (5 bases). CDR3 size: 15 residues. Trimming shortened V by 3 bases and J by 4 bases, and 16 bases separated the two germline ends. Germline V gives CDR1 PRHDT, CDR2 FYEKMQ (reference sequence). In DNA form, the CDR3 reads TGTGCCAGCAGCTTGGGTAGCGAGACCCAATACGAGCAGTACTTC. This encodes CASSLGSETQYEQYF. The entire variable domain, with the rest obtained from reference TRBV13 and TRBJ2-7, is as follows: AAGVIQSPRHLIKEKRETATLKCYPIPRHDTVYWYQQGPGQDPQFLISFYEKMQSDKGSIPDRFSAQQFSDYHSELNMSSLELGDSALYFCASSLGSETQYEQYFGPGTRLTVT.

The chain joins TRBV18 to TRBJ2-7; TRBD1 might be the D (5 bases). The germline CDR1 and CDR2 sequences are KGHSH and LQKENI. V dropped 8 bases and J dropped 0 bases, with 11 bases sitting between them. This CDR3 is built from 13 residues. The CDR3 reads CASTRQSSYEQYF. Here the CDR3 DNA reads TGTGCCAGCACCCGACAGAGCTCCTACGAGCAGTACTTC.

This chain joins TRBV21-1 and TRBJ2-7; the table's D call TRBD2 went unverified against the DNA. TRBV21-1 is flagged as a pseudogene. The CDR3 spans 16 residues. The CDR3, as DNA: TGTGCCAGCAGCAAACCAAGACGGGAGGGCACTCACGAGCAGTACTTC. Protein: CASSKPRREGTHEQYF.

This clone appeared a single time. The rearrangement links TRBV10-3 to TRBJ1-1; D unclear. The ends were cut back, 4 bases at V and 1 base at J, with 19 bases in the middle. CDR3 size: 17 residues. CDR1 is ENHRY and CDR2 is SYGVKD in the germline V gene. The CDR3 DNA reads as TGTGCCATCAGTGTTGGGTTCGGAGGGCAGGAGAACACTGAAGCTTTCTTT. Protein product: CAISVGFGGQENTEAFF.

The rearrangement links TRBV12-3 or TRBV12-4 to TRBJ2-1; D is ambiguous. The CDR3 runs 13 residues. Trimming removed 8 bases from V and 0 bases from J, with 8 bases in between. DNA for the CDR3: TGTGCCAGCTCTCCGAGCTCCTACAATGAGCAGTTCTTC. Its translation: CASSPSSYNEQFF.

The genes are TRBV7-2 and TRBJ2-7; possible D gene TRBD2, 7 bases. Germline assignment: CDR1 SGHTA and CDR2 FQGNSA. The CDR3 is made up of 14 amino acids. V was cut by 1 base and J by 5 bases, with 12 bases left in between. This CDR3 reads CASSLVRGGNEQYF. The CDR3, as DNA: TGTGCCAGCAGCTTAGTAAGGGGGGGGAACGAGCAGTACTTC.

The gene calls are TRBV13 and TRBJ1-1; a possible D gene is TRBD1 (5 bases). The CDR3 runs to 13 residues. V lost 6 bases, J lost 1 base, and 9 bases lay in between. CDR1 and CDR2 (germline): PRHDT, FYEKMQ (reference sequence). The CDR3 DNA reads TGTGCCAGCAGAGGACAAACGAACACTGAAGCTTTCTTT. Encoded protein: CASRGQTNTEAFF.

The chain carries TRBV6-5 and TRBJ1-5, with D perhaps TRBD1 (6 bases). CDR1 and CDR2 from the germline V gene are MNHEY and SVGAGI. Trimming shortened V by 3 bases and J by 5 bases, and 11 bases separated the two germline ends. CDR3 length: 14 residues. For the CDR3, the DNA is TGTGCCAGCAGTTATACACAGGGACATCAGCCCCAGCATTTT. This gives the protein CASSYTQGHQPQHF.

The chain carries TRBV19 and TRBJ1-3; the D gene is possibly TRBD1 (5 bases). Germline loops: CDR1 LNHDA, CDR2 SQIVND (reference sequence). V lost 5 bases and J lost 1, with 15 bases in between. The CDR3 is 16 residues long. Here the CDR3 DNA reads TGTGCCAGTAGTTGGAGGGGTTTGTCTTCTGGAAACACCATATATTTT. Translating it yields CASSWRGLSSGNTIYF.

The chain employs TRBV7-3 and TRBJ1-2; 8 nucleotides match TRBD1. The CDR3 spans 17 residues. The V gene end was trimmed by 5 bases and the J gene end by 5 bases; junction bases not matched to a gene: 16. The germline V gene has CDR1 SGHTA and CDR2 FQGTGA. The CDR3 here is CASSLGGLGQASYGYTF. In DNA, the CDR3 is TGTGCCAGCAGCCTAGGGGGTTTGGGACAGGCTTCTTATGGCTACACCTTC.

This clone was found a few times. This sequence joins TRBV5-1 and TRBJ2-1; D is possibly TRBD2 (5 bases). V lost 4 bases and J lost 4, with 9 bases in between. The CDR3 covers 13 residues. Germline assignment: CDR1 SGHRS and CDR2 YFSETQ. CDR3 bases: TGCGCCAGCAGCCTAACTAGTTACAATGAGCAGTTCTTC. Encoded protein: CASSLTSYNEQFF.

The DNA of the CDR3 is TGTGCCTGGATTGAGGGGGCTAGGAACACCGGGGAGCTGTTTTTT. It codes for CAWIEGARNTGELFF. The gene calls are TRBV30 and TRBJ2-2, with 7 bases fitting TRBD1. Germline CDR1 is GTSNPN and CDR2 is SVGIG (reference sequence). V lost 4 bases, J lost 1 base, and 6 bases stayed unmatched. This CDR3 has 15 amino acids.

The chain uses TRBV10-1 and TRBJ2-7, with D tentatively TRBD2 (7 bases). Trimming cost V 5 bases and J 6 bases, with 14 bases left between them. The CDR3 loop spans 13 amino acids. CDR1 is WNHNN, CDR2 SYGVQD, per germline (reference sequence). The CDR3 protein is CASSSQGGGEQYF. The CDR3 bases are TGCGCCAGCAGTTCACAGGGAGGGGGCGAGCAGTACTTC.

The J gene is TRBJ1-5, the V gene TRBV6-2 or TRBV6-3; 7 bases match TRBD1. CDR1 and CDR2 (germline): MNHEY, SVGEGT. The ends lost 0 bases at V and 2 bases at J; junction bases unmatched: 7. This CDR3 spans 17 amino acids. CDR3 nucleotide sequence: TGTGCCAGCAGTTACTCTGTGACAGGGCTGGGCAATCAGCCCCAGCATTTT. Amino acid sequence: CASSYSVTGLGNQPQHF.

The V gene is TRBV7-3, the J gene TRBJ2-3; 8 bases fit TRBD2. This CDR3 has 14 amino acids. The V segment lost 4 bases and the J segment 4 bases; nucleotides outside the gene matches: 4. Germline V gene sequence: CDR1 SGHTA, CDR2 FQGTGA. The CDR3 loop is CASSSGGAPDTQYF. CDR3 bases: TGTGCCAGCAGCTCCGGGGGGGCCCCAGATACGCAGTATTTT.

The chain recombines TRBV5-8 with TRBJ1-2, with 7 nucleotides matching TRBD1. Germline trimming cut 3 bases from V and 6 bases from J; bases unmatched to any gene: 8. From germline, CDR1 is SGHTS and CDR2 YDEGEE. The CDR3 has 14 residues. The CDR3 DNA reads as TGTGCCAGCAGCTCCAGCCGACAGGGAGATGGCTACACCTTC. The encoded protein is CASSSSRQGDGYTF.

This rearrangement joins TRBV5-4 to TRBJ2-7; perhaps TRBD2 as D (6 bases). The V gene lost 2 bases and the J gene lost 6 bases, with 24 bases spanning the gap. Germline V gives CDR1 SGHNT, CDR2 YYREEE (reference sequence). The CDR3 is 17 amino acids. CDR3 sequence (DNA): TGTGCCAGCAGCTTATACGGCGAGCTTACTAGCACCCCCGAGCAGTACTTC. Its translation: CASSLYGELTSTPEQYF. Drawing the rest from reference TRBV5-4 and TRBJ2-7, the complete variable domain is ETGVTQSPTHLIKTRGQQVTLRCSSQSGHNTVSWYQQALGQGPQFIFQYYREEENGRGNFPPRFSGLQFPNYSSELNVNALELDDSALYLCASSLYGELTSTPEQYFGPGTRLTVT.